This T cell receptor beta chain was found in a study of PD-1 blockade in mismatch repair-deficient tumors (dated by TCRdb to 2016 to 2017). Context from the whole study: The trial enrolled about 90 consecutive patients with approximately eleven mismatch repair-deficient cancer types between 2013 and late 2016, all previously treated and progressing. Deep sequencing of TCR CDR3 regions was used to track tumor-associated T cell clones in peripheral blood of patients responding to PD-1 blockade. Study-wide findings and limitations: Rapid expansion after pembrolizumab followed by contraction, generally before radiologic responses, was shown by tumor-resident clones, which were often undetectable in blood before treatment.

The library was produced with the immunoSEQ multiplex PCR assay. Held by TCRdb, this immuneACCESS table contains in-frame sequences only and omits some clones. Under half of the omission traces to an unresolved V gene where checked; the cause of the rest is unknown. The sample records about 16,000 clones, roughly 80% of which are singletons. The ten largest clones capture over 15% of the sample. Comments on this clone: Its antigen specificity is not known. Nothing much larger sits one base from this clone, and base qualities are not available.

The sample's time point label is to be understood as: peripheral blood before pembrolizumab. Mismatch repair deficiency in every enrolled patient was established by polymerase chain reaction or immunohistochemistry. TCR sequencing was carried out for a few patients who responded to pembrolizumab therapy. In the phase II trial, pembrolizumab PD-1 blockade was tested prospectively in advanced mismatch repair-deficient cancers, no matter which tissue of origin the cancers came from. Serial peripheral blood T cell samples were collected before and at multiple times after starting PD-1 blockade. The timing of each blood sample was reported as weeks after the first dose of pembrolizumab. The sample in question was PBMCs, obtained before pembrolizumab treatment. The clonotype originates from an adult with mismatch repair-deficient cancer.

The CDR3 loop reads CASSVEISYEQYF. The sequence in DNA is TGCGCCAGCAGTGTGGAAATTTCCTACGAGCAGTACTTC. The V and J segments used are TRBV5-1 and TRBJ2-7; no D gene is confidently identified. The V and J ends are trimmed by 5 bases and 1 base, leaving 10 bases between them. Its CDR3 holds 13 amino acids, cysteine through phenylalanine. The sequence is cut down to CDR3 DNA, 39 bases in frame from base 1. Looking up the germline V gene yields CDR1 SGHRS and CDR2 YFSETQ.